The text below deals with one T cell receptor beta chain. The antigen is undetermined. The entry originates in a study of T cell responses to AZD1222 COVID-19 vaccine. CDR3 length: 14 residues. Trimming removed 0 bases from V and 4 bases from J, with 8 bases in between. From germline, CDR1 is SGHRS and CDR2 YFSETQ. The method was immunoSEQ multiplex PCR; TCRdb's version includes in-frame clones alone and lacks a portion of them. The repertoire holds some 120,000 clones, with roughly nine tenths as singletons. Overall study findings and caveats: Unmutated variant regions are reportedly targeted by nearly half of spike-specific TCRs. Compared with day 0, the breadth and depth of the Spike-specific TCR repertoire rose significantly after two doses of AZD1222. A mostly white British donor set with more females was recruited, and clonal diversity was possibly underestimated. In all cases, repertoires were sampled only after the peak T cell response.

The source of this sequence is an adult in good health. The sequenced sample was peripheral blood, obtained on day 0 of AZD1222 vaccination. The J gene is TRBJ1-3, the V gene TRBV5-1; D gene ambiguous. The DNA of the CDR3 is TGCGCCAGCAGCTTGGGAGGACGAGGAAACACCATATATTTT. Protein sequence: CASSLGGRGNTIYF.